The 5 T cell receptor beta chains below all came from one sample that was sequenced in a study of shared clonotypes between healthy human individuals. Repertoires were generated with immunoSEQ multiplex PCR, while TCRdb's copy carries only in-frame clones and drops some. The sample carries more than 400,000 clones, about 84% recorded once. Sequencing was performed on PBMCs. These receptors originate from a woman aged 40 to 55 in good health. Some clones in this sample may be carry-over from other donors' samples.

The chain links TRBV29-1 to TRBJ1-5; weak D call: TRBD1 (5 bases). CDR3 length: 13 amino acids. CDR1 is SQVTM, CDR2 ANQGSEA, per germline. V gave up 6 bases and J gave up 0 bases, with 9 bases separating them. CDR3 in DNA: TGCAGCGTACAGGAGTTTAGCAATCAGCCCCAGCATTTT. Translated: CSVQEFSNQPQHF. The variable domain in full, completed from reference TRBV29-1 and TRBJ1-5, reads SAVISQKPSRDICQRGTSLTIQCQVDSQVTMMFWYRQQPGQSLTLIATANQGSEATYESGFVIDKFPISRPNLTFSTLTVSNMSPEDSSIYLCSVQEFSNQPQHFGDGTRLSIL.

A single count supports this clone. A far bigger clonotype differs at one base, so this is likely a read error. This chain joins TRBV10-3 and TRBJ2-3; 10 positions agree with TRBD2. V dropped 8 bases and J dropped 0; count of bases not matched to a gene: 2. The germline gives CDR1 ENHRY, CDR2 SYGVKD. The CDR3 loop spans 14 amino acids. CDR3 sequence reads: CAIVTSGSTDTQYF. The CDR3 coding sequence is TGTGCCATCGTGACTAGCGGGAGCACAGATACGCAGTATTTT.

The gene calls are TRBV11-2 and TRBJ1-5, with D hard to call. The CDR3 spans 15 residues. V was cut by 0 bases and J by 2 bases, with 8 bases left in between. Germline values: CDR1 SGHAT, CDR2 FQNNGV. CDR3 DNA: TGTGCCAGCAGCTTAGAGGGTATGGGCAATCAGCCCCAGCATTTT. This translates into CASSLEGMGNQPQHF.

The chain links TRBV27 to TRBJ2-7; 7 nucleotides match TRBD2. Trimming removed 3 bases from V and 2 bases from J; junction bases left unmatched: 4. Germline CDR1 MNHEY, CDR2 SMNVEV (reference sequence). The CDR3 contains 14 residues. The CDR3 DNA reads TGTGCCAGCAGTTTGGGGGGAGGGCCCTACGAGCAGTACTTC. Translating gives CASSLGGGPYEQYF.

A remark on this clone: The same CDR3 arises from other DNA sequences in this sample as well. The chain links TRBV19 to TRBJ1-5; D not resolved. Germline V gene data show CDR1 as LNHDA and CDR2 as SQIVND (reference sequence). V lost 5 bases, J lost 2 bases, and 7 bases lay in between. This CDR3 contains 13 residues. CDR3 sequence (DNA): TGTGCCAGTAGTTCCACTGGCAATCAGCCCCAGCATTTT. The encoded protein is CASSSTGNQPQHF.